This T cell receptor (beta chain) was retrieved from a study of cytomegalovirus exposure and HLA in healthy donors. The V and J ends lost 1 base and 3 bases respectively, with 21 bases between them. Germline CDR1 and CDR2: SNHLY and FYNNEI. This CDR3 is 19 amino acids long. PCR amplification relied on 60 Vbeta primers (plus 13 Jbeta primers). Using immunoSEQ multiplex PCR, the repertoire was profiled, and TCRdb retains in-frame clones only, with some absent. This sample carries about 170,000 clones, about four fifths of them seen once, and the ten largest clones take 0.38%. Sequencing was done on a sample of PBMCs. V and J are TRBV2 and TRBJ1-4, with a tentative D call TRBD1 (5 bases). This sequence originates from a boy younger than 10 in good health and CMV-seronegative. The chain's CDR3 is CASSEESQGWFLANEKLFF. CDR3 in DNA: TGTGCCAGCAGTGAAGAGTCGCAGGGATGGTTTCTCGCTAATGAAAAACTGTTTTTT.